Below are 13 T cell receptor beta chains sequenced from a single sample in a study of T cell repertoires in cytomegalovirus infection. These receptors have no identified antigens. TCRdb processed the reads anew with MiXCR; each CDR3 protein has one entry. Counted here are approximately 910,000 distinct CDR3 sequences, around a third occurring once; the ten biggest clones make up more than 13%. This specimen was cultured CD8+ T cells from PBMCs, taken from culture after CMV antigen stimulation. The origin of the receptors is a human donor in good health (CMV status not recorded). Some clones in this sample may be carry-over from other donors' samples.

The rearrangement joins TRBV10-3 to TRBJ2-1, with D maybe TRBD2 (5 bases). The CDR3 has 14 residues. Trimming removed 7 bases at V and 9 bases at J, with 19 bases between. Germline V lookup: CDR1 ENHRY, CDR2 SYGVKD. This CDR3 is CAIITDLTEGEQFF. The CDR3 DNA follows: TGTGCCATCATTACAGACCTCACAGAGGGTGAGCAGTTCTTC.

The rearrangement uses TRBV6-2 or TRBV6-3 and TRBJ2-2, with 7 bases matching TRBD2. Germline V gene sequence: CDR1 MNHEY, CDR2 SVGEGT. The V segment lost 5 bases and the J segment 1 base; nucleotides outside the gene matches: 10. This CDR3 is built from 17 residues. CDR3 amino acids: CASSGPRERGNTGELFF. Here the CDR3 DNA reads TGTGCCAGCAGTGGACCAAGGGAGCGGGGGAACACCGGGGAGCTGTTTTTT.

This clonotype has just a few counts. This sequence joins TRBV6-1 and TRBJ2-3, with TRBD2 identical over 10 bases. The CDR3 runs 15 residues. Germline V CDR1 and CDR2: MNHNS, SASEGT. The ends lost 7 bases at V and 2 bases at J; junction bases unmatched: 6. The CDR3 spells CASTRLAGLTDTQYF. CDR3 bases: TGTGCCAGCACGAGACTAGCGGGCCTCACAGATACGCAGTATTTT.

This clonotype has just a few counts. The chain is built from TRBV12-3 or TRBV12-4 and TRBJ1-2; D is unclear. The CDR3 totals 14 residues. V dropped 8 bases and J dropped 4 bases, with 17 bases sitting between them. The CDR3 nucleotides are TGTGCCAGCCTGGGAGGAGGGAAGGGCTATGGCTACACCTTC. Amino acids: CASLGGGKGYGYTF.

At least ten counts were recorded for this clonotype. The V and J genes are TRBV28 and TRBJ1-5; TRBD1 agrees at 9 bases. CDR3 length: 13 residues. J gave up 6 bases and V 6 bases, and 3 bases lay outside the gene matches. Germline V gene data show CDR1 as MDHEN and CDR2 as SYDVKM. In DNA form, the CDR3 reads TGTGCCAGCAGACAGGGGGCGGTTCAGCCCCAGCATTTT. Translation: CASRQGAVQPQHF.

The rearrangement joins TRBV6-1 to TRBJ1-2, with D hard to call. There are 18 residues in the CDR3. Trimming removed 5 bases at V and 2 bases at J, with 24 bases between. Germline loops: CDR1 MNHNS, CDR2 SASEGT. CDR3 sequence: CASSYTIAAAILNYGYTF. CDR3 in DNA: TGTGCCAGCAGTTATACCATAGCAGCAGCCATCCTAAACTATGGCTACACCTTC.

The chain links TRBV6-4 to TRBJ1-1, with a weak D call TRBD1 (6 bases). This CDR3 contains 13 residues. CDR1 is MRHNA and CDR2 is SNTAGT in the germline V gene. V lost 5 bases, J lost 6 bases, and 13 bases lay in between. The CDR3 DNA reads TGTGCCAGCAGTCTAACAGGGAGCGCTGAAGCTTTCTTT. Protein: CASSLTGSAEAFF.

V is TRBV28 and J is TRBJ2-5, with D possibly matching TRBD1 (5 bases). CDR1 is MDHEN and CDR2 is SYDVKM in the germline V gene. V dropped 1 base and J dropped 1 base, with 10 bases sitting between them. The CDR3 has 15 residues. The CDR3 protein is CASSLLQAFQETQYF. The DNA for the CDR3 is TGTGCCAGCAGTTTATTACAGGCCTTCCAAGAGACCCAGTACTTC. Together with reference TRBV28 and TRBJ2-5, the CDR3 gives the full variable domain: DVKVTQSSRYLVKRTGEKVFLECVQDMDHENMFWYRQDPGLGLRLIYFSYDVKMKEKGDIPEGYSVSREKKERFSLILESASTNQTSMYLCASSLLQAFQETQYFGPGTRLLVL.

The chain combines TRBV14 with TRBJ1-2, with 7 bases that match TRBD1. Trimming removed 2 bases from V and 0 bases from J; junction bases left unmatched: 15. CDR3 length: 19 residues. Germline CDR1 SGHDN, CDR2 FVKESK. The CDR3 reads CASSQSVGGQANPNYGYTF. The DNA of the CDR3 is TGTGCCAGCAGCCAATCGGTCGGAGGACAGGCCAATCCTAACTATGGCTACACCTTC.

This clonotype was found a few times. The chain couples TRBV7-9 to TRBJ2-3, with 8 bases lining up with TRBD2. This CDR3 contains 12 residues. Germline V gene lookup returns CDR1 SEHNR and CDR2 FQNEAQ (reference sequence). Here the CDR3 reads CGGTSGPDTQYF. The CDR3 DNA sequence: TGTGGGGGGACTAGTGGCCCAGATACGCAGTATTTT.

Turning to this clonotype: Germline is not matched at one junction end, which may reflect a read error. This chain joins TRBV6-1 and TRBJ1-1; D is unresolved. CDR1 is MNHNS, CDR2 SASEGT, per germline. The length of the CDR3 is 15 residues. The CDR3 DNA is TGTGCCAACAGTGAAGGGTTCCTAAGGGACACTGAAGCTTTCTTT. This gives the protein CANSEGFLRDTEAFF.

The rearrangement joins TRBV7-6 to TRBJ2-3, with unresolved D. Germline V gene lookup returns CDR1 SGHVS and CDR2 FNYEAQ. The V gene lost 4 bases and the J gene lost 1 base, with 9 bases spanning the gap. The CDR3 has 14 residues. The CDR3 protein is CASSSFLRTDTQYF. The CDR3 nucleotides read TGTGCCAGCAGCTCCTTCTTACGCACAGATACGCAGTATTTT.

As for this clonotype: Germline and junction disagree at one end, which may indicate a read error. The chain links TRBV6-1 to TRBJ2-5; perhaps D is TRBD1 or TRBD2 (6 bases each). CDR1 is MNHNS, CDR2 SASEGT, per germline. The CDR3 loop spans 12 amino acids. CDR3 sequence: CPSSEVSTRGDF. CDR3 sequence (DNA): TGTCCCAGCAGTGAAGTTTCGACTAGGGGGGACTTC.